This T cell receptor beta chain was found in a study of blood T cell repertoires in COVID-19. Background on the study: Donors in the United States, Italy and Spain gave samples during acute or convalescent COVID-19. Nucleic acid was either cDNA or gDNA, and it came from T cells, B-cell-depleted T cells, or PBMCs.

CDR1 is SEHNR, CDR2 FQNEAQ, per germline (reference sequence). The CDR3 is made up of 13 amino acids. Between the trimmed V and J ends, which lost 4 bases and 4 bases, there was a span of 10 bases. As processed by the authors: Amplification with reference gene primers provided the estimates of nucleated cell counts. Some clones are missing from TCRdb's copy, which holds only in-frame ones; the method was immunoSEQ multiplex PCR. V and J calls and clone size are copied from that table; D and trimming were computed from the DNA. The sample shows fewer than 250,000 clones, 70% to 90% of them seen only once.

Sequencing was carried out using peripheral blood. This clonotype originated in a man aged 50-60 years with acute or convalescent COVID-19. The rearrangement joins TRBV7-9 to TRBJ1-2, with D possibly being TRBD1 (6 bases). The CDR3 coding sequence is TGTGCCAGCAGCTACAGGGATAGCTATGGCTACACCTTC. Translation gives CASSYRDSYGYTF. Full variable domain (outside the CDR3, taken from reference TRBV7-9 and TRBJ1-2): DTGVSQNPRHKITKRGQNVTFRCDPISEHNRLYWYRQTLGQGPEFLTYFQNEAQLEKSRLLSDRFSAERPKGSFSTLEIQRTEQGDSAMYLCASSYRDSYGYTFGSGTRLTVV.